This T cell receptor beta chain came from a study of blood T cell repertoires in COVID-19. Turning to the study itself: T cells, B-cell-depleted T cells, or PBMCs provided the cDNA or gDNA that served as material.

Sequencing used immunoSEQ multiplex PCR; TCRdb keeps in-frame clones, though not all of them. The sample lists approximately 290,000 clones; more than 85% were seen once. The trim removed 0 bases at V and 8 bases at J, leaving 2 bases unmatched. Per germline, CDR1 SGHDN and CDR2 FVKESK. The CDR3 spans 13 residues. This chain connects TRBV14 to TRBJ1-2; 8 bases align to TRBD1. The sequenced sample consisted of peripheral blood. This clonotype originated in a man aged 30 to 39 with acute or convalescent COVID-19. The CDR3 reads CASSQDWTGGYTF. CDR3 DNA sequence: TGTGCCAGCAGCCAAGACTGGACAGGGGGCTACACCTTC.